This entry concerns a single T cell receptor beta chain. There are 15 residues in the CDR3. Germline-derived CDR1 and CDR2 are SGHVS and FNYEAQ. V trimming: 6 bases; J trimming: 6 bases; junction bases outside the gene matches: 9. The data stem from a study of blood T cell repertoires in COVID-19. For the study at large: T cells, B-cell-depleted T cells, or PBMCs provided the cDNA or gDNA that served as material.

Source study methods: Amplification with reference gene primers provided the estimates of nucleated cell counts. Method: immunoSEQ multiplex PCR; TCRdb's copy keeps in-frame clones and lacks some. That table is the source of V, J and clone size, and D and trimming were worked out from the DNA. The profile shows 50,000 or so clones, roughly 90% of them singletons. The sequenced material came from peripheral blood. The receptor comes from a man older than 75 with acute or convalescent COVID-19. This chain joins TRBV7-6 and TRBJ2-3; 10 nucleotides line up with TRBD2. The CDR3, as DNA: TGTGCCAGCAGTCCTAGCGGGGGCCCAGGGGATACGCAGTATTTT. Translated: CASSPSGGPGDTQYF.